Listed here is a single T cell receptor beta chain. What it binds is not known. The data were obtained in a study of T cell responses to AZD1222 COVID-19 vaccine. Profiled with immunoSEQ multiplex PCR; TCRdb holds only in-frame clones, not every one. The sample contains over 100,000 clones, over 90% of which appear only once. Germline V gene sequence: CDR1 LNHDA, CDR2 SQIVND (reference sequence). V was clipped by 5 bases and J by 6 bases; unmatched bases: 16. CDR3 length: 18 amino acids. Study results and limitations: White British people made up most donors, females outnumbered males, and clonal diversity was possibly underestimated. Just five or six AZD1222 recipients were seropositive at baseline. All repertoire sampling was performed exclusively after the peak T cell response.

The material sequenced was peripheral blood, taken on day 0 of AZD1222 vaccination. The chain is built from TRBV19 and TRBJ2-7; 13 bases fit TRBD2. This clonotype was obtained from an adult in good health. CDR3 DNA: TGTGCCAGTAGTCCCCGTACAGGGACTAGCGGGAAGAGAGGCGAGCAGTACTTC. It codes for CASSPRTGTSGKRGEQYF.